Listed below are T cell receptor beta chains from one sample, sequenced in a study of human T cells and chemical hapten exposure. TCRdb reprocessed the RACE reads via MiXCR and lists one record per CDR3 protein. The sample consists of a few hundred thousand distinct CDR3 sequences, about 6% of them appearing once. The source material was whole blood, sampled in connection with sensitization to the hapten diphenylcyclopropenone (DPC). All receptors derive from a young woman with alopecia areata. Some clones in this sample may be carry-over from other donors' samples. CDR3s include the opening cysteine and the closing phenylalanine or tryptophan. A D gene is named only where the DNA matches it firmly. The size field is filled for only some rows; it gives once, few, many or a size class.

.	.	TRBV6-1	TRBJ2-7	TGTGCCAGCAGTGAAGACCTCCTTTTCCAGGGGTTC	CASSEDLLFQGF
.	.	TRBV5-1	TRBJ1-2	TGCGCCAGCAGCTTGGACCCCCAGGTTAATAACTATGGCTACACCTTC	CASSLDPQVNNYGYTF
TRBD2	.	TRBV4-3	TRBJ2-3	TGCGCCAGCAGCCAAGATTCCGGGACTAGCGGGGGCACAGATACGCAGTATTTT	CASSQDSGTSGGTDTQYF
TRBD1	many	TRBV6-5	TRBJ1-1	TGTGCCAGCGGGACAGGTTTGAACACTGAAGCTTTCTTT	CASGTGLNTEAFF
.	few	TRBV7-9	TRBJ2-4	TGTGCCAGCAGCTTAGGACACAGGACTTTAGCCAAAAACATTCAGTACTTC	CASSLGHRTLAKNIQYF
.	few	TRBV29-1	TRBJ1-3	TGCAGCGTTGGTGTCTCAGCCTCTGGAAACACCATATATTTT	CSVGVSASGNTIYF
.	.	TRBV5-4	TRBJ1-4	TGTGCCAGCAGCCCCGGCAGCGAAGAAAAACTGTTTTTT	CASSPGSEEKLFF
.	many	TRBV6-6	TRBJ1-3	TGTGCCAGCAGCGCTGGGGGCACCATATATTTT	CASSAGGTIYF
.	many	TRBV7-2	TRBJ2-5	TGTGCCAGCAGCTTAGGACAGCACCAAGAGACCCAGTACTTC	CASSLGQHQETQYF
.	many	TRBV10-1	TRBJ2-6	TGCGCCGGGTCTGGGGCCAACGTCCTGACTTTC	CAGSGANVLTF
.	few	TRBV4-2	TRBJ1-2	TGTGCCAGCAGCCTTATTAGGGCAGCTAACTATGGCTACACCTTC	CASSLIRAANYGYTF
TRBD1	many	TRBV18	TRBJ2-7	TGTGCCAGCTCCCTAGGGACAGGGAGCTCCTACGAGCAGTACTTC	CASSLGTGSSYEQYF
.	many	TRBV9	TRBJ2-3	TGTGCCAGCAGCCGAGTCGGGGGATCAGTCAGCGATACGCAGTATTTT	CASSRVGGSVSDTQYF
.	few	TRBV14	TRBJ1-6	TGTGCCAGCAGCCAAGCCGGGGCCAATTCACCCCTCCACTTT	CASSQAGANSPLHF
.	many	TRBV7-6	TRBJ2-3	TGTGCCAGCAGCTCAGGGATCGATACGCAGTATTTT	CASSSGIDTQYF
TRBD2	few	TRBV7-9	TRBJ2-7	TGTGCCAGCAGCCGGGGGGACGCGTCCTACTACGAGCAGTACTTC	CASSRGDASYYEQYF